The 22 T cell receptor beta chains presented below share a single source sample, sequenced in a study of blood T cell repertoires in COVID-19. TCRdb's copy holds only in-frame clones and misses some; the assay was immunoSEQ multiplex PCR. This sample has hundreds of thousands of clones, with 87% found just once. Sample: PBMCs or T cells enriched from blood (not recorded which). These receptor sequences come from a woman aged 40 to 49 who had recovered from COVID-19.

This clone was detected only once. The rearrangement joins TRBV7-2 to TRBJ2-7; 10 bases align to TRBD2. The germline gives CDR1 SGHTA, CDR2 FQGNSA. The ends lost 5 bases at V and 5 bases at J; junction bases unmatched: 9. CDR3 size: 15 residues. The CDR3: CASSNLAGVRNEQYF. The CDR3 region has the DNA TGTGCCAGCAGCAATCTAGCGGGAGTCAGGAACGAGCAGTACTTC.

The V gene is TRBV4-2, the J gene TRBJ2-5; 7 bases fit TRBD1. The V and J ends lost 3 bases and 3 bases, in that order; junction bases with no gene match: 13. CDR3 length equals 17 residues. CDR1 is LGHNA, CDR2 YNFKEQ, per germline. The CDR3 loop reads CASSHPRTGTAKETQYF. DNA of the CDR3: TGTGCCAGCAGCCATCCCCGGACCGGGACAGCCAAAGAGACCCAGTACTTC.

CDR3 nucleotides: TGTGCCAGCAGCTTGGGGGGAGGGCGTCATAGTGACGAGCAGTACTTC. Its translation is CASSLGGGRHSDEQYF. The rearrangement uses TRBV28 and TRBJ2-7, with TRBD2 matching over 7 bases. J lost 5 bases, V lost 6 bases, and 16 bases had no gene match. The length of the CDR3 is 16 residues. Looked up from germline, CDR1 is MDHEN and CDR2 is SYDVKM. Looking up the rest from reference TRBV28 and TRBJ2-7 gives the full variable domain: DVKVTQSSRYLVKRTGEKVFLECVQDMDHENMFWYRQDPGLGLRLIYFSYDVKMKEKGDIPEGYSVSREKKERFSLILESASTNQTSMYLCASSLGGGRHSDEQYFGPGTRLTVT.

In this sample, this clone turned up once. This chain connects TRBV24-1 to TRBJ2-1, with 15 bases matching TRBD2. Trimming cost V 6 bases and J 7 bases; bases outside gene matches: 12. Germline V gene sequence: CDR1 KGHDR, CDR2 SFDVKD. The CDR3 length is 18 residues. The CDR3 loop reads CATSPPLGLAGGWNEQFF. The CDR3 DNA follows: TGTGCCACCAGTCCACCCCTGGGACTAGCGGGAGGTTGGAATGAGCAGTTCTTC.

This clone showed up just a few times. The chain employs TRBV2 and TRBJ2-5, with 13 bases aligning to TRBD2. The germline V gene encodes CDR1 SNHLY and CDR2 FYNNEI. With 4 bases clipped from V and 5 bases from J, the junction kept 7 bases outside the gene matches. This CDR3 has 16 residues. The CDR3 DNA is TGTGCCAGCAGTGGACGGACTAGCGGGAGAGGGGAGACCCAGTACTTC. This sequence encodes CASSGRTSGRGETQYF. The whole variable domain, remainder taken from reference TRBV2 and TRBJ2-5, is EPEVTQTPSHQVTQMGQEVILRCVPISNHLYFYWYRQILGQKVEFLVSFYNNEISEKSEIFDDQFSVERPDGSNFTLKIRSTKLEDSAMYFCASSGRTSGRGETQYFGPGTRLLVL.

The CDR3 nucleotides are TGTGCCAGCAGACAAGGACTAGCGGGTGGCCAAGAGACCCAGTACTTC. Its protein is CASRQGLAGGQETQYF. This chain links TRBV28 with TRBJ2-5; 11 nucleotides align to TRBD2. The CDR3 totals 16 residues. V shed 6 bases and J 1 base; nucleotides not matched to a gene: 7. The germline V gene encodes CDR1 MDHEN and CDR2 SYDVKM.

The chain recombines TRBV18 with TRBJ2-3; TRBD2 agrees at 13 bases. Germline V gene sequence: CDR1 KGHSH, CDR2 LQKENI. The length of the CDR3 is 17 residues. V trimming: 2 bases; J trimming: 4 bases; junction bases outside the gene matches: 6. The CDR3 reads CASSPGLAGAEADTQYF. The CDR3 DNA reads TGTGCCAGCTCACCAGGACTAGCGGGAGCAGAGGCAGATACGCAGTATTTT.

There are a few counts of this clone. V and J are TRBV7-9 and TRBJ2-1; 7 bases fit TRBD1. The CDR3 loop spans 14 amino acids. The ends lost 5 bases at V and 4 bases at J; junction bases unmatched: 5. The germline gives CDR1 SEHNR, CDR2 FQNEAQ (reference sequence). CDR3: CASSRDSSYNEQFF. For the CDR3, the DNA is TGTGCCAGCAGCCGGGACAGTTCTTACAATGAGCAGTTCTTC.

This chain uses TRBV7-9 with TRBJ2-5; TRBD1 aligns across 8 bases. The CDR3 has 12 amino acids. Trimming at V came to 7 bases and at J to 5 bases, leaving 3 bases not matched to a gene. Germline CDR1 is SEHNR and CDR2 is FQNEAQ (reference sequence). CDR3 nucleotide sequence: TGTGCCAGCAACACAGGGGGGGAGACCCAGTACTTC. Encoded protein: CASNTGGETQYF.

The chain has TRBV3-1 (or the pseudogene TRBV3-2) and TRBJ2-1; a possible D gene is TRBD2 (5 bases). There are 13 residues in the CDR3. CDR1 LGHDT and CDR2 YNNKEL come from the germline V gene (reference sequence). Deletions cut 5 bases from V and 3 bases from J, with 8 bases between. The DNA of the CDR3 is TGTGCCAGCAGCGAACGGGACTACAATGAGCAGTTCTTC. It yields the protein CASSERDYNEQFF.

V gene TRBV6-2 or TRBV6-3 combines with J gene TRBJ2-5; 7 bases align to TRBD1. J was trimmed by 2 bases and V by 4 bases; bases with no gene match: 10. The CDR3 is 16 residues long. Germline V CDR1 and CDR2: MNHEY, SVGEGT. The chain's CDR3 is CASSSRGSIWQETQYF. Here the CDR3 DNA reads TGTGCCAGCAGTTCCAGGGGGTCGATCTGGCAAGAGACCCAGTACTTC.

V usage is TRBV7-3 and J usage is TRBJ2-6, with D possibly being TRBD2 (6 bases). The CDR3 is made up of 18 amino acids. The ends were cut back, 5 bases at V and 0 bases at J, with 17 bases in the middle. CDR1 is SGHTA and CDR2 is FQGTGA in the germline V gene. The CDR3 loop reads CASSAQPGLSSGANVLTF. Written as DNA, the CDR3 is TGTGCCAGCAGCGCGCAGCCGGGACTTAGCTCTGGGGCCAACGTCCTGACTTTC.

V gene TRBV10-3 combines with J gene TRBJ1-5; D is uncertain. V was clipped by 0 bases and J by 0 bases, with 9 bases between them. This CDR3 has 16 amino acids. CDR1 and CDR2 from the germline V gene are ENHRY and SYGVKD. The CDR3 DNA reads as TGTGCCATCAGTGAGTCGCTTACAATTAGCAATCAGCCCCAGCATTTT. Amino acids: CAISESLTISNQPQHF.

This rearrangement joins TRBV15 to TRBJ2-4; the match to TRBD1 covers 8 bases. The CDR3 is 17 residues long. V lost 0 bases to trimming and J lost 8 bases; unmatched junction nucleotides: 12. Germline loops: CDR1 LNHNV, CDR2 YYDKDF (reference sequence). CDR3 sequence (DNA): TGTGCCACCAGCAGAGATTTCGGCGACAGGGGTTCAGACATTCAGTACTTC. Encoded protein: CATSRDFGDRGSDIQYF.

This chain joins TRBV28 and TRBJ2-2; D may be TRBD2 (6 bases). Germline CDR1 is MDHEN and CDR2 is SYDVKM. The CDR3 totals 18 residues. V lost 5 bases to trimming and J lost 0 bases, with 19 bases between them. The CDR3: CASSRPLAGIANTGELFF. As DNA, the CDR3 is TGTGCCAGCAGTCGGCCCCTGGCGGGGATCGCGAACACCGGGGAGCTGTTTTTT.

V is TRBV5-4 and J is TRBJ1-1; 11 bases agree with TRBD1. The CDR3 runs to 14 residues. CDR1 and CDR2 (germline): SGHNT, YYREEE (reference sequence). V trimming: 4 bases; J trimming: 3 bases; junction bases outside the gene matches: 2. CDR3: CASSRDRGYTEAFF. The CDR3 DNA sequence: TGTGCCAGCAGCCGGGACAGGGGGTACACTGAAGCTTTCTTT.

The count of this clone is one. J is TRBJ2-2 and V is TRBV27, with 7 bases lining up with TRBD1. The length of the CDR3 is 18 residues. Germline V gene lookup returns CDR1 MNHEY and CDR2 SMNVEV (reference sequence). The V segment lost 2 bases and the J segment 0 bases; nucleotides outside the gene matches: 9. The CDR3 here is CASSLNIPQGANTGELFF. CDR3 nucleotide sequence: TGTGCCAGCAGTTTAAATATCCCGCAGGGGGCGAACACCGGGGAGCTGTTTTTT.

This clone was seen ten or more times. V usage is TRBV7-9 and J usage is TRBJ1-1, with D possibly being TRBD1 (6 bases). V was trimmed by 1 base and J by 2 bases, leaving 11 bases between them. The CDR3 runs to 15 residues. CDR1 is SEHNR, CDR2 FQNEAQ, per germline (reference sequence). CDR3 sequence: CASSLGTARNTEAFF. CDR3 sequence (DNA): TGTGCCAGCAGCTTAGGGACAGCGCGTAACACTGAAGCTTTCTTT. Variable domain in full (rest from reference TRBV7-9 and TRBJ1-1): DTGVSQNPRHKITKRGQNVTFRCDPISEHNRLYWYRQTLGQGPEFLTYFQNEAQLEKSRLLSDRFSAERPKGSFSTLEIQRTEQGDSAMYLCASSLGTARNTEAFFGQGTRLTVV.

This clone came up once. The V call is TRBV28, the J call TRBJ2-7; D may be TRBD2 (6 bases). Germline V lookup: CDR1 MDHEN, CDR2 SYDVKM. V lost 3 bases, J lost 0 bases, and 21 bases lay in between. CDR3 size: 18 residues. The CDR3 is CASSFDLERAARSYEQYF. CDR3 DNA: TGTGCCAGCAGTTTTGATTTAGAGCGGGCTGCTCGCTCCTACGAGCAGTACTTC.

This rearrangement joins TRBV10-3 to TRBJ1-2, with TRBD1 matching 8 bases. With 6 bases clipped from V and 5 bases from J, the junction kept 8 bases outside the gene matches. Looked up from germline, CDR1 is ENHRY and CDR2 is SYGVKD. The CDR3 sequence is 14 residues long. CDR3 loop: CAISRDRKNYGYTF. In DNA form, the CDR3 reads TGTGCCATCAGCCGGGACAGGAAGAATTATGGCTACACCTTC.

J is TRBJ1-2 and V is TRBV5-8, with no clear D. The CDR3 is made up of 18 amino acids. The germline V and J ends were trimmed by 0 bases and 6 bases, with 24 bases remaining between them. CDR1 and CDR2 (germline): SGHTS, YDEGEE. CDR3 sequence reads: CASSLGVAQHRVLDGYTF. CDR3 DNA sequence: TGTGCCAGCAGCTTGGGTGTCGCCCAGCATCGGGTCCTCGATGGCTACACCTTC. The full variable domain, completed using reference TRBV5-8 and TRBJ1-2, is EAGVTQSPTHLIKTRGQQATLRCSPISGHTSVYWYQQALGLGLQFLLWYDEGEERNRGNFPPRFSGRQFPNYSSELNVNALELEDSALYLCASSLGVAQHRVLDGYTFGSGTRLTVV.

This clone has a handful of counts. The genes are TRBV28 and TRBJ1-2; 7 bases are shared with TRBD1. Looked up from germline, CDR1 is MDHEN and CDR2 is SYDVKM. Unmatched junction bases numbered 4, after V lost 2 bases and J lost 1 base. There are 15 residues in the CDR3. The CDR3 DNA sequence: TGTGCCAGCAGTTTAACGGGACAGCTTAACTATGGCTACACCTTC. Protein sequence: CASSLTGQLNYGYTF.